Given below is one T cell receptor (beta chain) in context. Its antigen is still unknown. This same CDR3 is encoded by further DNA sequences in the sample. The study sampled blood at baseline, cycle 4 day 1, and cycle 7 day 1. Sequenced by immunoSEQ multiplex PCR; TCRdb stores in-frame clones only, minus some. The sample holds 90,000 to 130,000 clones, approximately 89% seen once. The data belong to a study of OX40 agonist ivuxolimab in advanced cancers. Germline values: CDR1 PRHDT, CDR2 FYEKMQ (reference sequence). V lost 3 bases and J lost 0, with 8 bases in between. The CDR3 contains 14 residues. Study outcomes and limitations: At 0.1 to 3.0 mg/kg and by week 6, clonal expansion occurred in CD4+ and CD8+ blood T cells.

The TCR sequence derives from an adult with an advanced solid tumor such as melanoma, head and neck, liver or kidney cancer. The J gene is TRBJ1-1, the V gene TRBV13; perhaps TRBD1 as D (5 bases). The source material was CD4+ or CD8+ T cells sorted from blood, sampled in a trial of the OX40 agonist ivuxolimab. CDR3 sequence reads: CASSFGQVNTEAFF. The CDR3 DNA is TGTGCCAGCAGCTTCGGACAAGTGAACACTGAAGCTTTCTTT.